These T cell receptor beta chains were read from a single sample in a study of blood T cell repertoires in COVID-19. Produced via immunoSEQ multiplex PCR; TCRdb's table is partial and in-frame only. The table shows around 120,000 clones, with 65% to 90% occurring only once. Sequenced sample: PBMCs or T cells enriched from blood (not recorded which). These receptors came from a woman aged 45-59 years who had recovered from COVID-19. Each CDR3 is given with its conserved first and last residue. The order of the fields is V gene, clone size, J gene, D gene, CDR3 DNA, CDR3 protein. D genes are given only for firm matches. Clone size is not always given. Where it is, it says once, few, many or a class for expanded clones.

>TRBV3-1/TRBV3-2|-|TRBJ2-7|-
TGTGCCAGCAGCCCCCTAAGGTACTCGACTAGGTACGAGCAGTACTTC
CASSPLRYSTRYEQYF
>TRBV6-5|-|TRBJ2-5|TRBD2
TGTGCCAGCAGTTTGGGTAGCGGGGGAGAGACCCAGTACTTC
CASSLGSGGETQYF
>TRBV4-1|-|TRBJ2-1|TRBD2
TGCGCCAGCAGCCGGGGGGAGGGGATTTCCTACAATGAGCAGTTCTTC
CASSRGEGISYNEQFF
>TRBV27|few|TRBJ1-2|-
TGTGCCAGCAGTTTGAGACAGAACTATGGCTACACCTTC
CASSLRQNYGYTF
>TRBV5-5|-|TRBJ1-5|TRBD1
TGTGCCAGCAGCCGACAGGGCCAACAGCCCCAGCATTTT
CASSRQGQQPQHF
>TRBV14|-|TRBJ1-3|-
TGTGCCAGCAGCCAAAGGACAGTCGGTGATGGAAACACCATATATTTT
CASSQRTVGDGNTIYF
>TRBV19|-|TRBJ1-5|-
TGTGCCAGTAGTATCGCGGGTGGTCAGCCCCAGCATTTT
CASSIAGGQPQHF
>TRBV14|-|TRBJ2-3|-
TGTGCCAGCAGCCCTTCCTTCTATAGGGGACAAGGCACAGATACGCAGTATTTT
CASSPSFYRGQGTDTQYF
>TRBV5-8|-|TRBJ2-1|TRBD2
TGTGCCAGCAGCTTGCTAGCGGGGGTCTCAAAATACAATGAGCAGTTCTTC
CASSLLAGVSKYNEQFF
>TRBV19|-|TRBJ1-1|-
TGTGCCAGTAGTAAGTCGGATGTCAGGACTGAAGCTTTCTTT
CASSKSDVRTEAFF
>TRBV6-1|-|TRBJ2-7|-
TGTGCCAGCAGTGAGGGGAACAGGTTAACTCCCTACGAGCAGTACTTC
CASSEGNRLTPYEQYF
>TRBV10-3|-|TRBJ1-1|-
TGTGCCATCAGTGATGGACGGGCCTCGGGAGAAGCTTTCTTT
CAISDGRASGEAFF
>TRBV4-1|-|TRBJ2-1|TRBD2
TGCGCCAGCAGCCAAGACCCCATCCTTATTACTAGCGACCCTGAGCAGTTCTTC
CASSQDPILITSDPEQFF
>TRBV6-2/TRBV6-3|-|TRBJ2-2|TRBD1
TGTGCCAGCAGCCCAGAACAGGGGATAGACACCGGGGAGCTGTTTTTT
CASSPEQGIDTGELFF
>TRBV5-1|-|TRBJ2-5|TRBD2
TGCGCCAGCAGCTCGACTAGCGGGGGTTCGTCAGGAGAGACCCAGTACTTC
CASSSTSGGSSGETQYF
>TRBV4-1|-|TRBJ2-7|TRBD1
TGCGCCAGCAGCCAAGGTCCTGGACAGGGGAACTACGAGCAGTACTTC
CASSQGPGQGNYEQYF
>TRBV12-3/TRBV12-4|-|TRBJ2-1|-
TGTGCCAGCAGTACTACTGGTAGCCTTGAGCAGTTCTTC
CASSTTGSLEQFF
>TRBV25-1|-|TRBJ1-2|TRBD1
TGTGCCAGCAGTGACGACAGGGACTCTGGCTACACCTTC
CASSDDRDSGYTF
>TRBV5-1|-|TRBJ2-5|-
TGCGCCAGCAGCTTAGCTCTTAGCGGCGTGGCAGAGACCCAGTACTTC
CASSLALSGVAETQYF
>TRBV3-1/TRBV3-2|-|TRBJ2-7|-
TGTGCCAGCAGCCAAGAGGGCAGAGTTTACGCCGCCGAGCAGTACTTC
CASSQEGRVYAAEQYF
>TRBV11-2|-|TRBJ1-1|TRBD1
TGTGCCAGCAGCTTAGATTTGACAGGGTTAGGGACTGAAGCTTTCTTT
CASSLDLTGLGTEAFF
>TRBV7-2|-|TRBJ2-3|TRBD2
TGTGCCAGCAGTCCCCGACTAGCGGGGGAAATCTGGAACACAGATACGCAGTATTTT
CASSPRLAGEIWNTDTQYF